This note documents a single T cell receptor (beta chain) sequence. Its target is not known. This specimen belongs to a study of post-analysis software for immune sequencing data. Unique molecular identifiers tagged the TCR beta cDNA libraries. TCRdb passed the PCR reads through MiXCR, listing each CDR3 protein once. Found here are approximately 630,000 distinct CDR3 sequences, more than 50% of them singletons; the top ten hold around 11%. Study-level findings and limits: Elevated frequency relative to controls characterized roughly 5 TRBV segments in patients, TRBV5-6, TRBV5-1 and TRBV20-1 among them. Batch-mates among the samples co-clustered strongly by F measure.

The CDR3 runs 14 residues. Germline lookup yields CDR1 SQVTM and CDR2 ANQGSEA. V was clipped by 4 bases and J by 1 base, with 10 bases between them. The origin of this receptor is a girl aged 2 to 10 with multiple sclerosis. This chain links TRBV29-1 with TRBJ2-2, with a weak D call TRBD1 (6 bases). Source material: blood. In DNA form, the CDR3 reads TGCAGCGTTGTAAACAGGGTGAACACCGGGGAGCTGTTTTTT. It codes for CSVVNRVNTGELFF.